This T cell receptor beta chain was identified during a study of shared clonotypes between healthy human individuals. Study-wide points: Larger estimated richness was generally seen in naive subsets than in memory subsets. The naive CD4 repertoires of several donors were compared, and approximately 4.7% of clonotypes were shared. Sequencing depth was a factor that was expected to affect clonotype sharing among donors.

Profiling relied on immunoSEQ multiplex PCR, and the TCRdb table lists in-frame clones only, not all of them. The table includes around 2,000,000 clones, 85% to 95% detected once. The length of the CDR3 is 15 residues. V lost 5 bases, J lost 2 bases, and 14 bases lay in between. Germline V CDR1 and CDR2: SGHVS, FNYEAQ. Comment on this clone: Its matching antigen is unknown.

Healthy HIV-negative adults with no recent acute infections or vaccinations were recruited as donors. The sequencing input was naive CD4+ T cells sorted from blood. Subset defined: CD45RA+ positively selected. This chain links TRBV7-6 with TRBJ2-3; the D gene is possibly TRBD2 (5 bases). The sequence came from a man aged 18 to 30 in good health. The CDR3 here is CASSPGVEYTDTQYF. The DNA of the CDR3 is TGTGCCAGCAGCCCCGGGGTCGAATACACAGATACGCAGTATTTT.